The 22 T cell receptor beta chains below were found in one sample sequenced in a study of blood T cell repertoires in COVID-19. Assay used: immunoSEQ multiplex PCR; TCRdb lists only in-frame clones, some missing. This sample has under 500,000 clones, with about 89% found just once. The sequenced sample was peripheral blood. These receptor sequences come from a woman in her twenties or thirties with acute or convalescent COVID-19.

The chain employs TRBV19 and TRBJ1-3; D remains ambiguous. From germline, CDR1 is LNHDA and CDR2 SQIVND (reference sequence). The CDR3 has 17 amino acids. V lost 5 bases, J lost 1 base, and 18 bases lay in between. The CDR3 DNA is TGTGCCAGTAGTCACGGGTCAGCGTTGAGGTCTGGAAACACCATATATTTT. This sequence encodes CASSHGSALRSGNTIYF. The whole variable domain, filled in from reference TRBV19 and TRBJ1-3, reads DGGITQSPKYLFRKEGQNVTLSCEQNLNHDAMYWYRQDPGQGLRLIYYSQIVNDFQKGDIAEGYSVSREKKESFPLTVTSAQKNPTAFYLCASSHGSALRSGNTIYFGEGSWLTVV.

J is TRBJ2-1 and V is TRBV13, with 14 bases aligning to TRBD2. V gave up 5 bases and J gave up 2 bases; unmatched junction bases: 5. CDR3 length: 17 amino acids. Per germline, CDR1 PRHDT and CDR2 FYEKMQ (reference sequence). CDR3 sequence reads: CASSIRTSGGPYNEQFF. DNA of the CDR3: TGTGCCAGCAGCATTAGGACTAGCGGGGGGCCCTACAATGAGCAGTTCTTC. The variable domain in full, with the rest retrieved from reference TRBV13 and TRBJ2-1, is AAGVIQSPRHLIKEKRETATLKCYPIPRHDTVYWYQQGPGQDPQFLISFYEKMQSDKGSIPDRFSAQQFSDYHSELNMSSLELGDSALYFCASSIRTSGGPYNEQFFGPGTRLTVL.

The V call is TRBV30, the J call TRBJ2-7, with D uncertain. V was pared by 1 base and J by 2 bases, with 3 bases between. This CDR3 spans 11 amino acids. Germline V CDR1 and CDR2: GTSNPN, SVGIG (reference sequence). For the CDR3, the DNA is TGTGCCTGGAGTGACACCTACGAGCAGTACTTC. Translating gives CAWSDTYEQYF.

The chain is built from TRBV27 and TRBJ2-7; 9 bases match TRBD2. CDR3 length equals 15 residues. Trimming at V came to 5 bases and at J to 4 bases, leaving 9 bases not matched to a gene. Germline CDR1 MNHEY, CDR2 SMNVEV (reference sequence). CDR3 nucleotides: TGTGCCAGCAGTCCTCTCAGCGGGGGGTTGTACGAGCAGTACTTC. It codes for CASSPLSGGLYEQYF.

This chain uses TRBV5-1 with TRBJ1-4; 8 bases fit TRBD1. V shed 0 bases and J 8 bases; nucleotides not matched to a gene: 3. CDR1 and CDR2 from the germline V gene are SGHRS and YFSETQ. The CDR3 loop spans 14 amino acids. CDR3 nucleotides: TGCGCCAGCAGCTTGGGACAGGGGAAGGAAAAACTGTTTTTT. Protein sequence: CASSLGQGKEKLFF.

CDR3 in amino acids: CATISLPRLAGTYNEQFF. The CDR3 nucleotides read TGTGCCACCATCAGCCTTCCAAGGCTAGCGGGGACCTACAATGAGCAGTTCTTC. This chain uses TRBV15 with TRBJ2-1; 9 positions match TRBD2. In germline, CDR1 is LNHNV, CDR2 YYDKDF (reference sequence). J lost 2 bases, V lost 7 bases, and 15 bases had no gene match. The CDR3 runs 18 residues.

The chain couples TRBV7-9 to TRBJ1-2; D unclear. Germline lookup yields CDR1 SEHNR and CDR2 FQNEAQ (reference sequence). CDR3 length: 13 amino acids. Trimming took off 3 bases at V and 8 bases at J, with 13 bases between the two ends. The chain's CDR3 is CASSFPRARGYTF. In DNA, the CDR3 is TGTGCCAGCAGCTTCCCCCGCGCTAGGGGCTACACCTTC.

The CDR3 DNA reads TGTGCCAGCAGCGGGACAGGGTCGTCCGGGGAGCTGTTTTTT. It encodes CASSGTGSSGELFF. J is TRBJ2-2 and V is TRBV5-4, with 9 bases that match TRBD1. The CDR3 covers 14 residues. Unmatched junction bases numbered 4, after V lost 4 bases and J lost 6 bases. The germline CDR1 and CDR2 sequences are SGHNT and YYREEE (reference sequence).

This clone was found a few times. V gene TRBV28 combines with J gene TRBJ2-5; 7 bases agree with TRBD2. The CDR3 length is 16 residues. Unmatched junction bases numbered 15, after V lost 6 bases and J lost 5 bases. CDR1 is MDHEN, CDR2 SYDVKM, per germline. The CDR3 sequence is CASSPIVGAGGETQYF. Here the CDR3 DNA reads TGTGCCAGCAGCCCAATCGTGGGTGCCGGGGGGGAGACCCAGTACTTC.

This clone appeared once. This chain uses TRBV4-1 with TRBJ2-2, with 13 bases matching TRBD2. J gave up 7 bases and V 3 bases, and 8 bases lay outside the gene matches. The CDR3 has 17 residues. The germline V gene has CDR1 MGHRA and CDR2 YSYEKL. CDR3: CASSHGLAGVNGGELFF. In DNA form, the CDR3 reads TGCGCCAGCAGCCACGGACTAGCGGGGGTGAACGGCGGGGAGCTGTTTTTT.

The rearrangement joins TRBV20-1 to TRBJ2-5; a possible D gene is TRBD2 (5 bases). Germline V gene lookup returns CDR1 DFQATT and CDR2 SNEGSKA (reference sequence). V was cut by 7 bases and J by 4 bases, with 10 bases left in between. The CDR3 has 11 residues. This CDR3 reads CSELGGETQYF. CDR3 bases: TGCAGTGAGTTAGGAGGAGAGACCCAGTACTTC.

The CDR3 DNA is TGTGCCAGCAGAGGCGTAACAGGGGAGACCCAGTACTTC. It specifies CASRGVTGETQYF. V gene TRBV28 combines with J gene TRBJ2-5; possibly TRBD1 for D (6 bases). V was pared by 6 bases and J by 5 bases, with 13 bases between. Germline V gene data show CDR1 as MDHEN and CDR2 as SYDVKM. This CDR3 region has 13 residues.

A few counts support this clone. The chain combines TRBV5-1 with TRBJ2-5; D may be TRBD2 (5 bases). Trimming took 4 bases from V and 5 from J, leaving 15 bases between them. CDR3 length: 14 residues. In germline, CDR1 is SGHRS, CDR2 YFSETQ. CDR3 in amino acids: CASSDAAGVETQYF. CDR3 DNA sequence: TGCGCCAGCAGCGACGCTGCCGGGGTGGAGACCCAGTACTTC.

The chain combines TRBV6-5 with TRBJ2-5; 8 positions match TRBD1. The trim removed 5 bases at V and 1 base at J, leaving 6 bases unmatched. Germline lookup yields CDR1 MNHEY and CDR2 SVGAGI. CDR3 length: 15 amino acids. CDR3 protein: CASSQGQAAQETQYF. For the CDR3, the DNA is TGTGCCAGCAGTCAGGGACAGGCGGCCCAAGAGACCCAGTACTTC.

This clone was recorded a few times. The chain couples TRBV3-1 (or the pseudogene TRBV3-2) to TRBJ1-5, with no clear D. CDR3 length equals 12 residues. The V gene's germline CDR1 is LGHDT and CDR2 YNNKEL (reference sequence). The V gene lost 1 base and the J gene lost 7 bases, with 5 bases spanning the gap. The CDR3 sequence is CASSQGVQPQHF. DNA for the CDR3: TGTGCCAGCAGCCAAGGAGTACAGCCCCAGCATTTT.

A remark on this clone: At one of its ends the junction is not consistent with the germline gene, which may arise from a read error. The gene calls are TRBV5-1 and TRBJ2-1, with TRBD2 matching over 14 bases. CDR3 size: 14 residues. CDR1 and CDR2 from the germline V gene are SGHRS and YFSETQ. As DNA, the CDR3 is TGCGCCAGCAGCAAGACTAGCGGGGGGGCCGGGTCGGTCTTC. This encodes CASSKTSGGAGSVF.

The chain recombines TRBV27 with TRBJ2-5; D is possibly TRBD1 (6 bases). V lost 3 bases and J lost 0, with 11 bases in between. The CDR3 is made up of 15 amino acids. Germline-derived CDR1 and CDR2 are MNHEY and SMNVEV (reference sequence). CDR3 DNA sequence: TGTGCCAGCAGTTTCGGACAGAACTACCAAGAGACCCAGTACTTC. It specifies CASSFGQNYQETQYF.

This sequence joins TRBV19 and TRBJ1-6; the D is unclear. CDR1 is LNHDA and CDR2 is SQIVND in the germline V gene (reference sequence). The CDR3 consists of 15 residues. Trimming cost V 7 bases and J 0 bases, with 10 bases left between them. The CDR3 coding sequence is TGTGCCAGTATAGGCGGCGGCTCCTATAATTCACCCCTCCACTTT. It yields the protein CASIGGGSYNSPLHF.

The chain employs TRBV7-3 and TRBJ1-1, with TRBD1 matching 9 bases. Germline V CDR1 and CDR2: SGHTA, FQGTGA. Losses at the gene ends were 5 bases for V and 4 bases for J; bases not matched to a gene: 14. The CDR3 runs 17 residues. This CDR3 reads CASSLLPWDRASTEAFF. The CDR3 DNA reads TGTGCCAGCAGCCTTCTCCCGTGGGACAGGGCTAGCACTGAAGCTTTCTTT.

This clone appeared a single time. In nucleotides, the CDR3 is TGCGCCAGCAGCTTGATCGCGGGACAGCCGTACGAGCAGTACTTC. Translation gives CASSLIAGQPYEQYF. The chain links TRBV5-1 to TRBJ2-7; TRBD1 might be the D (7 bases). Germline-derived CDR1 and CDR2 are SGHRS and YFSETQ. This CDR3 has 15 amino acids. Trimming shortened V by 1 base and J by 4 bases, and 15 bases separated the two germline ends.

The rearrangement uses TRBV6-5 and TRBJ1-2, with D possibly being TRBD1 (6 bases). Trimming took 6 bases from V and 8 from J, leaving 16 bases between them. Germline V gene lookup returns CDR1 MNHEY and CDR2 SVGAGI. The CDR3 sequence is 13 residues long. The CDR3 nucleotides are TGTGCCAGCAGCCGGACAGCCTTGGGGGGCTACACCTTC. Amino acid sequence: CASSRTALGGYTF.

The CDR3 DNA follows: TGTGCCAGCAGTTTCGGAAGACAGACCATTAATGAAAAACTGTTTTTT. Encoded protein: CASSFGRQTINEKLFF. The gene calls are TRBV27 and TRBJ1-4; weak D call: TRBD1 (5 bases). This CDR3 spans 16 amino acids. Per the germline V gene, CDR1 is MNHEY and CDR2 is SMNVEV (reference sequence). V shed 3 bases and J shed 4 bases, with 15 bases lying between them.